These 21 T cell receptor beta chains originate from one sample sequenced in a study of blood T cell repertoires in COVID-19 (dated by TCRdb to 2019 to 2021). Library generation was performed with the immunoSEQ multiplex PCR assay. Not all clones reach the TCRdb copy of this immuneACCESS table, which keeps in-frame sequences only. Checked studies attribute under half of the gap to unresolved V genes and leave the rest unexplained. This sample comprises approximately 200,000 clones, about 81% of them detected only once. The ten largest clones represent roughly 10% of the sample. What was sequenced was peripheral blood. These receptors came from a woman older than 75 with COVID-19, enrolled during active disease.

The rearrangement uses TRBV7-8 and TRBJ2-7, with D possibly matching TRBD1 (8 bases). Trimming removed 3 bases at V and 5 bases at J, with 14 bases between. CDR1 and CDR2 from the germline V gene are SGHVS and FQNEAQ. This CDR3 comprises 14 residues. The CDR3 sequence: CASSFVQGGHEQYF. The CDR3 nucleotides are TGTGCCAGCAGCTTTGTACAGGGGGGGCACGAGCAGTACTTC.

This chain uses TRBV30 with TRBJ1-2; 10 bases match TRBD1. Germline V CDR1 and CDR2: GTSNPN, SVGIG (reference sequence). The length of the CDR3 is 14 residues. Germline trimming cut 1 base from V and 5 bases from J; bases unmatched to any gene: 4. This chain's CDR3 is CAWSGQGAWYGYTF. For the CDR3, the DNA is TGTGCCTGGAGTGGACAGGGGGCTTGGTATGGCTACACCTTC.

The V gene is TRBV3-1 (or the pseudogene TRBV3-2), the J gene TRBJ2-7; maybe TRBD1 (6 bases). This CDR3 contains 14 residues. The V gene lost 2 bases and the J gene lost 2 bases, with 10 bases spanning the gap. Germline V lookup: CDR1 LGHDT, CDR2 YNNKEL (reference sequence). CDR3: CASSQQTGTYEQYF. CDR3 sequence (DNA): TGTGCCAGCAGCCAACAAACAGGGACCTACGAGCAGTACTTC.

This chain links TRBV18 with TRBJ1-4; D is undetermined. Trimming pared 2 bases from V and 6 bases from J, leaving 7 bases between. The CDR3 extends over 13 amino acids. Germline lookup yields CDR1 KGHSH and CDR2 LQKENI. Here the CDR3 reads CASSPGVDEKLFF. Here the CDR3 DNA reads TGTGCCAGCTCACCAGGAGTCGATGAAAAACTGTTTTTT. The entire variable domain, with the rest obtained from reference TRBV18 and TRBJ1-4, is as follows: NAGVMQNPRHLVRRRGQEARLRCSPMKGHSHVYWYRQLPEEGLKFMVYLQKENIIDESGMPKERFSAEFPKEGPSILRIQQVVRGDSAAYFCASSPGVDEKLFFGSGTQLSVL.

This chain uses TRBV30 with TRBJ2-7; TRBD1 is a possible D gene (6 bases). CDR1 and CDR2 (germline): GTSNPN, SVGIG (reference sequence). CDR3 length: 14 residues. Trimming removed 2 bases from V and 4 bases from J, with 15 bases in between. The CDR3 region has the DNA TGTGCCTGGAGTCGGAACACAAGGGGGTACGAGCAGTACTTC. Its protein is CAWSRNTRGYEQYF.

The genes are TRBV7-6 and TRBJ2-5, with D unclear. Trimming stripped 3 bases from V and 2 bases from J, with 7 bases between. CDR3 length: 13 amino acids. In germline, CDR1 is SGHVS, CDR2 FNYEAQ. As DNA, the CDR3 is TGTGCCAGCAGCTTGCAGATACAAGAGACCCAGTACTTC. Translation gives CASSLQIQETQYF. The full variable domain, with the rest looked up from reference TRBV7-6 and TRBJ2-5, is GAGVSQSPRYKVTKRGQDVALRCDPISGHVSLYWYRQALGQGPEFLTYFNYEAQQDKSGLPNDRFSAERPEGSISTLTIQRTEQRDSAMYRCASSLQIQETQYFGPGTRLLVL.

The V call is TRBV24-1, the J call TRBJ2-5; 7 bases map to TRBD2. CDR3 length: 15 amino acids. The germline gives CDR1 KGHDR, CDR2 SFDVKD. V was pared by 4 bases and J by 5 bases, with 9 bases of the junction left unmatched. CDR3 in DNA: TGTGCCACCAGTGACTCGGGACTATTAGCTGAGACCCAGTACTTC. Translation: CATSDSGLLAETQYF.

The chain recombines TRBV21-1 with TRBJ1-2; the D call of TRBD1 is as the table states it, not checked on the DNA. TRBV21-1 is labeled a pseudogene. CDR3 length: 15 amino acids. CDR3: CASSKGDRGQNGYTF. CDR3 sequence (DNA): TGTGCCAGCAGCAAGGGGGACAGGGGGCAGAATGGCTACACCTTC.

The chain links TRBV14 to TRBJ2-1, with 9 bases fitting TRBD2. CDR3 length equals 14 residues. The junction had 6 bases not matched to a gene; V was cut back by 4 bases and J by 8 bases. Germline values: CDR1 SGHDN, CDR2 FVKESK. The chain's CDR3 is CASSLGLAYDEQFF. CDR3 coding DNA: TGTGCCAGCAGCCTAGGACTAGCGTACGATGAGCAGTTCTTC. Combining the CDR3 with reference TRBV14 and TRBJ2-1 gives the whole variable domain EAGVTQFPSHSVIEKGQTVTLRCDPISGHDNLYWYRRVMGKEIKFLLHFVKESKQDESGMPNNRFLAERTGGTYSTLKVQPAELEDSGVYFCASSLGLAYDEQFFGPGTRLTVL.

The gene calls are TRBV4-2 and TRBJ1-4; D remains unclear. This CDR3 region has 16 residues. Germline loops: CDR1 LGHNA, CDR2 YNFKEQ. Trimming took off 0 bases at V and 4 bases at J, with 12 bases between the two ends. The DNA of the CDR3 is TGTGCCAGCAGCCAAGATCCCCAGACTTATAATGAAAAACTGTTTTTT. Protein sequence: CASSQDPQTYNEKLFF.

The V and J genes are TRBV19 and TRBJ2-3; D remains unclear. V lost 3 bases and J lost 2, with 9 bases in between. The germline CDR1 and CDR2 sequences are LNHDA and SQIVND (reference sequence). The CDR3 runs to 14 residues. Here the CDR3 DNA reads TGTGCCAGTAGTATCCTAGATGCCACAGATACGCAGTATTTT. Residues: CASSILDATDTQYF.

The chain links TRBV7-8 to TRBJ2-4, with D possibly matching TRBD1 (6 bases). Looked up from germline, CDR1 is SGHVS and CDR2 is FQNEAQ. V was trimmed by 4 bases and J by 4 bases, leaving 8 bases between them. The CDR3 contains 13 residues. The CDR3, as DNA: TGTGCCAGCAGCTCGGACAGAAAAAACATTCAGTACTTC. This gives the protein CASSSDRKNIQYF. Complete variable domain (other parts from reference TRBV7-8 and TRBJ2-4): GAGVSQSPRYKVAKRGQDVALRCDPISGHVSLFWYQQALGQGPEFLTYFQNEAQLDKSGLPSDRFFAERPEGSVSTLKIQRTQQEDSAVYLCASSSDRKNIQYFGAGTRLSVL.

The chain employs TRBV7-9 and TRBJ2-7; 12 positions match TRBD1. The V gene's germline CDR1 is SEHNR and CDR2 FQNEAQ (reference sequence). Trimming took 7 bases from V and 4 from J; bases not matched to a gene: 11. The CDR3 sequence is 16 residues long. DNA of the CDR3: TGTGCCAGCACCAAGCTCGGGACAGGGGGCGTTTACGAGCAGTACTTC. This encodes CASTKLGTGGVYEQYF.

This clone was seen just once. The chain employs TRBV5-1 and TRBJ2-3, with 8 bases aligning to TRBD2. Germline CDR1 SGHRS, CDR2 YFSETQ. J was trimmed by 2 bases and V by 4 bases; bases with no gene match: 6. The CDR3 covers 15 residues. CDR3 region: CASSPRGRTTDTQYF. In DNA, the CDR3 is TGCGCCAGCAGCCCACGCGGGAGGACCACAGATACGCAGTATTTT. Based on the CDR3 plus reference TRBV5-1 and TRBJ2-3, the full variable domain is KAGVTQTPRYLIKTRGQQVTLSCSPISGHRSVSWYQQTPGQGLQFLFEYFSETQRNKGNFPGRFSGRQFSNSRSEMNVSTLELGDSALYLCASSPRGRTTDTQYFGPGTRLTVL.

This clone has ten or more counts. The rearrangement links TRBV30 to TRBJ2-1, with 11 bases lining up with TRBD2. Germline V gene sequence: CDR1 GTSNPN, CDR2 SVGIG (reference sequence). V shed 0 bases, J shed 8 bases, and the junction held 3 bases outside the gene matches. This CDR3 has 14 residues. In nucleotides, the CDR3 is TGTGCCTGGAGTGTTAGCGGGGGGGAGGATGAGCAGTTCTTC. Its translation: CAWSVSGGEDEQFF.

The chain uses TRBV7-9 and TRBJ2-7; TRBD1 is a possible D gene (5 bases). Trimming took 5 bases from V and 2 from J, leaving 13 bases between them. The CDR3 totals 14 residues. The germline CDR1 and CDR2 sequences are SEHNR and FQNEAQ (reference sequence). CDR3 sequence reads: CASSPPGIPYEQYF. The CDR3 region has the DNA TGTGCCAGCAGCCCCCCAGGGATCCCCTACGAGCAGTACTTC.

This CDR3 is CASSLDYSPLHF. Here the CDR3 DNA reads TGTGCCAGCAGCTTGGACTATTCACCCCTCCACTTT. V gene TRBV7-2 combines with J gene TRBJ1-6; no clear D gene. Germline assignment: CDR1 SGHTA and CDR2 FQGNSA. CDR3 length equals 12 residues. Between the trimmed V and J ends, which lost 3 bases and 8 bases, there was a span of 5 bases.

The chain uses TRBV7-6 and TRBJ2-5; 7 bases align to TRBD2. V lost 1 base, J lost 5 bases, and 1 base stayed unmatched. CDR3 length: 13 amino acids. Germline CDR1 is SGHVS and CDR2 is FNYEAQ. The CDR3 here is CASSLGGGETQYF. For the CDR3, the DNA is TGTGCCAGCAGCTTAGGGGGGGGTGAGACCCAGTACTTC.

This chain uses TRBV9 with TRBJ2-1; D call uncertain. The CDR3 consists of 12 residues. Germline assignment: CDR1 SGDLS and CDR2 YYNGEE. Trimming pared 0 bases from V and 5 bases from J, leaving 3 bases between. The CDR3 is CASSVADNEQFF. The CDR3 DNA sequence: TGTGCCAGCAGCGTAGCAGACAATGAGCAGTTCTTC.

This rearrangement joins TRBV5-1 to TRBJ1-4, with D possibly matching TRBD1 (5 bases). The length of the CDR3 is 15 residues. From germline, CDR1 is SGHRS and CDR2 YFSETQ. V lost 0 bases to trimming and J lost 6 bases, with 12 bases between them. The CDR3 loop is CASSLVGGRDEKLFF. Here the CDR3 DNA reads TGCGCCAGCAGCTTGGTCGGGGGAAGGGATGAAAAACTGTTTTTT.

The chain's CDR3 is CASSLDWTNTEAFF. CDR3 bases: TGTGCCAGCAGCTTAGATTGGACAAACACTGAAGCTTTCTTT. This chain connects TRBV7-2 to TRBJ1-1; a weak D match, TRBD1 (5 bases). The germline V and J ends were trimmed by 1 base and 2 bases, with 8 bases remaining between them. From germline, CDR1 is SGHTA and CDR2 FQGNSA. This CDR3 contains 14 residues.